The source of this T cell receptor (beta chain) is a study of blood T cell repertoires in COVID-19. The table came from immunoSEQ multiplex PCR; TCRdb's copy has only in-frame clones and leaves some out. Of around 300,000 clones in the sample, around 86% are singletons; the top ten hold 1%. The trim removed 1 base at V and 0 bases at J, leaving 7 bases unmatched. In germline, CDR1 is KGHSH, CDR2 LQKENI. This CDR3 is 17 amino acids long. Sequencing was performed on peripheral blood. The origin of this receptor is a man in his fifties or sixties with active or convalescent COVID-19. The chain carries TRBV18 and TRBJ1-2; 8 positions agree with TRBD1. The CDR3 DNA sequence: TGTGCCAGCTCACCACTTGGACAGGGAGTCGCTAACTATGGCTACACCTTC. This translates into CASSPLGQGVANYGYTF.